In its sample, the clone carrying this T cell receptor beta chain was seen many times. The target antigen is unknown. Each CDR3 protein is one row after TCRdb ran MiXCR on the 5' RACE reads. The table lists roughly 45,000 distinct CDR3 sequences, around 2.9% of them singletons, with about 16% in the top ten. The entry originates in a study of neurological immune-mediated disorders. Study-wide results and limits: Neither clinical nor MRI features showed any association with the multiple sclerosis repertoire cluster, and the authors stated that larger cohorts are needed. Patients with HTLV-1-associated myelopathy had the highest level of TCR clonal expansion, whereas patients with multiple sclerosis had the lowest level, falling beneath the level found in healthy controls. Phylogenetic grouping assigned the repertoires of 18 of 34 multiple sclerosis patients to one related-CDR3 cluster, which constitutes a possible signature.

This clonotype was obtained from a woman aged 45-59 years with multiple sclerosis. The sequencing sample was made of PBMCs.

This chain's CDR3 is CSARSQGRAGGYSYNEQFF. In DNA, the CDR3 is TGCAGTGCTAGGAGCCAGGGGAGAGCTGGCGGGTATTCCTACAATGAGCAGTTCTTC. The chain couples TRBV20-1 to TRBJ2-1; a possible D gene is TRBD1 (6 bases). The ends were cut back, 3 bases at V and 1 base at J, with 25 bases in the middle. Germline values: CDR1 DFQATT, CDR2 SNEGSKA (reference sequence). The CDR3 is made up of 19 amino acids.